The 2 T cell receptor beta chains below were found in one sample sequenced in a study of T cells in Graves' hyperthyroidism and ophthalmopathy. Researchers amplified the TCR beta CDR3 regions from RNA transcripts. The study used the HTBI primer set for a first-round RT-PCR of the TCR CDR3. MiXCR was run by TCRdb on the multiplex PCR reads, yielding one entry per CDR3 protein. The sample comprises hundreds of thousands of distinct CDR3 sequences, 16% of which are singletons, and 3% to 4.5% rests with the top ten. The sequenced sample was blood. These receptors were taken from a woman under 40 with Graves' hyperthyroidism.

This chain uses TRBV5-1 with TRBJ2-1; D perhaps matches TRBD2 (5 bases). Trimming took 0 bases from V and 5 from J, leaving 15 bases between them. CDR1 is SGHRS and CDR2 is YFSETQ in the germline V gene. There are 16 residues in the CDR3. The CDR3 loop is CASSLEQTTRDNEQFF. The CDR3 DNA reads TGCGCCAGCAGCTTGGAACAGACCACTAGGGACAATGAGCAGTTCTTC.

V and J are TRBV28 and TRBJ1-5; 7 bases map to TRBD1. Germline V lookup: CDR1 MDHEN, CDR2 SYDVKM. CDR3 length: 14 residues. Germline trimming cut 4 bases from V and 4 bases from J; bases unmatched to any gene: 4. CDR3 coding DNA: TGTGCCAGCAGTTCAACAGGGGCGAATCAGCCCCAGCATTTT. Amino acid sequence: CASSSTGANQPQHF.